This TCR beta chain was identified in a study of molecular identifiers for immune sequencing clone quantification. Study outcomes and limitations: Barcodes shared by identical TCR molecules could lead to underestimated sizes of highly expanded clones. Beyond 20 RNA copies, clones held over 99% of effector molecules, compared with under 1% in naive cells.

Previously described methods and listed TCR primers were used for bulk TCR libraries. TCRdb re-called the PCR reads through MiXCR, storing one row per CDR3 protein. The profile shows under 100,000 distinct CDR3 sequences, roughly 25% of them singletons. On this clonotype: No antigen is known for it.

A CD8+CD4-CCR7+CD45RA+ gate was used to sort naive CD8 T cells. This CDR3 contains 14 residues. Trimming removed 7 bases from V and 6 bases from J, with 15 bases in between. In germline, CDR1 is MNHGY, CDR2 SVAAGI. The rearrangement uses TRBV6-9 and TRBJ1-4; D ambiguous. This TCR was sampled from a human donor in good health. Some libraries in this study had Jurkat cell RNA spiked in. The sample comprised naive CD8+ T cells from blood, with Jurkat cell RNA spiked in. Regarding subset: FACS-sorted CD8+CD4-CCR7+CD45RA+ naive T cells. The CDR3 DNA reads TGTGCCAGCACCATAAGGGTTTGGGATGAAAAACTGTTTTTT. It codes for CASTIRVWDEKLFF.